Each of the 16 T cell receptor beta chains below was sequenced from the same sample in a study of T cells after yellow fever vaccination (dated by TCRdb to the late 2010s). What this sample's treatment or condition label stands for: live attenuated yellow fever vaccine strain. The receptor library was made with 5' RACE. The run used an Illumina NovaSeq 6000. TCRdb applied fastp at Q25 and MiXCR to the public reads, then kept only in-frame beta chains. CDR3 protein duplicates are merged, each entry listing the most common genes and DNA. The sample table records some 300,000 distinct CDR3 sequences; roughly 3.5% of these occur just once. The top ten hold 23% of the sample. This sample comprised PBMCs, obtained on the day of the yellow fever booster vaccination. Every receptor here comes from a man aged 18-30 years who received the YFV17D yellow fever vaccine.

The rearrangement uses TRBV5-1 and TRBJ1-5; possibly TRBD1 for D (5 bases). CDR3 length equals 15 residues. The germline gives CDR1 SGHRS, CDR2 YFSETQ. V lost 4 bases and J 4 bases, leaving 15 bases between the germline ends. CDR3 DNA sequence: TGCGCCAGCAGCGAGGGGACCGCGGGTAATCAGCCCCAGCATTTT. It codes for CASSEGTAGNQPQHF.

Ten or more counts support this clonotype. V and J are TRBV19 and TRBJ2-4; tentatively, D is TRBD1 (6 bases). Looked up from germline, CDR1 is LNHDA and CDR2 is SQIVND (reference sequence). Trimming left V 5 bases short and J 5 bases short, with 16 bases between. The length of the CDR3 is 15 residues. CDR3 nucleotides: TGTGCCAGTAGTGACCCCGGACAGTGGGAAAACATTCAGTACTTC. As protein: CASSDPGQWENIQYF.

This clonotype was counted at least ten times. This chain links TRBV11-2 with TRBJ1-5; 8 bases map to TRBD1. V shed 6 bases and J 4 bases; nucleotides not matched to a gene: 5. In germline, CDR1 is SGHAT, CDR2 FQNNGV. This CDR3 contains 14 residues. CDR3 coding DNA: TGTGCCAGCAGAGCAGGGGGCGGGAATCAGCCCCAGCATTTT. Translation: CASRAGGGNQPQHF.

This clonotype showed up many times. This rearrangement joins TRBV10-3 to TRBJ2-5; D unclear. The germline V gene has CDR1 ENHRY and CDR2 SYGVKD. The V end was cut by 7 bases, the J end by 0 bases, with 9 bases between. The CDR3 consists of 13 residues. CDR3 protein: CAIKPHDQETQYF. In DNA form, the CDR3 reads TGTGCCATCAAACCGCACGACCAAGAGACCCAGTACTTC.

This clonotype was recorded a few times. This chain uses TRBV5-1 with TRBJ2-3; D gene uncertain. The CDR3 extends over 12 amino acids. Trimming shortened V by 7 bases and J by 6 bases, and 12 bases separated the two germline ends. The germline CDR1 and CDR2 sequences are SGHRS and YFSETQ. Here the CDR3 reads CASCRAVDTQYF. The CDR3 region has the DNA TGCGCCAGCTGTAGGGCGGTGGATACGCAGTATTTT.

This clonotype was counted only a few times. The CDR3 bases are TGCGCCAGCAGCTTGGTACAGAGAAAAGAGACCCAGTACTTC. This translates into CASSLVQRKETQYF. The chain uses TRBV5-1 and TRBJ2-5; D is ambiguous. V was clipped by 0 bases and J by 3 bases, with 9 bases between them. CDR3 length equals 14 residues. CDR1 and CDR2 (germline): SGHRS, YFSETQ.

The table lists this clonotype with many counts. This sequence joins TRBV2 and TRBJ1-1; D remains ambiguous. Germline V lookup: CDR1 SNHLY, CDR2 FYNNEI. Trimming left V 3 bases short and J 9 bases short, with 8 bases between. CDR3 length: 11 amino acids. The DNA of the CDR3 is TGTGCCAGCAGTGAGTCGACACAAGCTTTCTTT. This encodes CASSESTQAFF.

The chain has TRBV7-2 and TRBJ2-7, with D possibly called TRBD1 or TRBD2 (6 bases each). In germline, CDR1 is SGHTA, CDR2 FQGNSA. The V and J ends lost 1 base and 0 bases respectively, with 10 bases between them. This CDR3 is built from 15 residues. DNA for the CDR3: TGTGCCAGCAGCTTAGGGGGGGCGACCTCCTACGAGCAGTACGTC. This encodes CASSLGGATSYEQYV.

This clonotype was recorded many times. The chain employs TRBV7-6 and TRBJ2-3; weak D call: TRBD2 (5 bases). Germline-derived CDR1 and CDR2 are SGHVS and FNYEAQ. Between the trimmed V and J ends, which lost 5 bases and 4 bases, there was a span of 19 bases. This CDR3 is 16 amino acids long. The CDR3 nucleotides are TGTGCCAGCAGCGGAGGACTTACTAGGGTCGCAGATACGCAGTATTTT. Its translation is CASSGGLTRVADTQYF.

This clonotype was seen many times. Here the CDR3 reads CASSPPGTGKTDTQYF. CDR3 nucleotides: TGCGCCAGCAGCCCTCCCGGGACAGGGAAAACAGATACGCAGTATTTT. J is TRBJ2-3 and V is TRBV5-1; 9 bases are a match to TRBD1. The CDR3 is 16 residues long. Germline CDR1 SGHRS, CDR2 YFSETQ. Germline trimming cut 4 bases from V and 3 bases from J; bases unmatched to any gene: 9.

This clonotype was observed many times. The chain combines TRBV7-3 with TRBJ2-5, with a tentative D call TRBD2 (6 bases). The CDR3 totals 16 residues. The germline V and J ends were trimmed by 3 bases and 2 bases, with 16 bases remaining between them. Per germline, CDR1 SGHTA and CDR2 FQGTGA. CDR3 loop: CASSLLLGGGQETQYF. In DNA form, the CDR3 reads TGTGCCAGCAGCTTGCTCTTGGGAGGAGGGCAAGAGACCCAGTACTTC.

This clonotype was picked up one time. A read error is possible here, since a much larger clone lies one base away. The CDR3 ends on some other residue instead of the conserved phenylalanine or tryptophan, so this is likely a read error. The CDR3 nucleotides read TGTGCCACCAGCGCTGCAGGGTCCCAAGAGACCCAGTACTTA. Amino acid sequence: CATSAAGSQETQYL. This chain links TRBV24-1 with TRBJ2-5; D possibly corresponds to TRBD1 (5 bases). In germline, CDR1 is KGHDR, CDR2 SFDVKD. This CDR3 spans 14 amino acids. With 7 bases removed from V and 1 base from J, the gap between germline ends came to 12 bases.

This clonotype was picked up many times. The chain has TRBV12-3 or TRBV12-4 and TRBJ1-3, with no clear D. With 6 bases removed from V and 4 bases from J, the gap between germline ends came to 10 bases. The CDR3 loop spans 13 amino acids. CDR3 sequence: CASRRTPGNTIYF. CDR3 in DNA: TGTGCCAGCAGGCGGACGCCCGGAAACACCATATATTTT.

This chain links TRBV4-3 with TRBJ2-1; 8 bases agree with TRBD2. The CDR3 covers 19 residues. With 3 bases clipped from V and 4 bases from J, the junction kept 17 bases outside the gene matches. CDR1 and CDR2 (germline): LGHNA, YSLEER. The CDR3 here is CASSHPSTGGRIGYNEQFF. DNA of the CDR3: TGCGCCAGCAGCCATCCCTCCACGGGGGGGCGGATAGGGTACAATGAGCAGTTCTTC.

This clonotype was observed many times. The chain is built from TRBV7-9 and TRBJ2-7; D uncertain. The CDR3 sequence is 14 residues long. Trimming took 2 bases from V and 0 from J, leaving 8 bases between them. Germline CDR1 is SEHNR and CDR2 is FQNEAQ (reference sequence). CDR3 residues: CASSLSRNSYEQYV. CDR3 coding DNA: TGTGCCAGCAGCTTATCCCGCAACTCCTACGAGCAGTACGTC.

This clonotype was seen a handful of times. This chain links TRBV7-3 with TRBJ1-2, with 11 bases aligning to TRBD1. The CDR3 is 14 residues long. V lost 0 bases and J lost 7; bases outside the gene matches: 1. CDR1 is SGHTA, CDR2 FQGTGA, per germline. The CDR3 reads CASSLTGTGGGYTF. Here the CDR3 DNA reads TGTGCCAGCAGCTTAACAGGGACAGGGGGTGGCTACACCTTC.